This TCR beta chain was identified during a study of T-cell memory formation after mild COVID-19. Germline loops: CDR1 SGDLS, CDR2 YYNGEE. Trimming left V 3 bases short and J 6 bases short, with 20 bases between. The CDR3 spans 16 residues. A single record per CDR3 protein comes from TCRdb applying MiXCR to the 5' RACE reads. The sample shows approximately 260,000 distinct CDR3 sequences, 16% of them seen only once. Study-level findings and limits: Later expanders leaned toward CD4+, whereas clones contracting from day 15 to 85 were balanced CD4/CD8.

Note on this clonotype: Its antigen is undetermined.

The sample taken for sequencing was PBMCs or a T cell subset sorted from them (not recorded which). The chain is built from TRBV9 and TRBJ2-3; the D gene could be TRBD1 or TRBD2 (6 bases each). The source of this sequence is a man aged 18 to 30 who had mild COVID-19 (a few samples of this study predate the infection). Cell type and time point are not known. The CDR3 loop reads CASSEGVSGPYDTQYF. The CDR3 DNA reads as TGTGCCAGCAGCGAGGGGGTCAGCGGGCCCTACGATACGCAGTATTTT.